Sequencing of this T cell receptor (beta chain) was carried out in a study of blood T cell repertoires in COVID-19. Overall study context: COVID-19 samples, acute and convalescent, were from the United States, Italy and Spain. PBMCs, B-cell-depleted T cells, or T cells provided the cDNA or gDNA that made up the material.

Germline V gene data show CDR1 as SNHLY and CDR2 as FYNNEI. This CDR3 comprises 16 residues. The junction had 6 bases not matched to a gene; V was cut back by 7 bases and J by 0 bases. Original methodology: Cell counts per sample came from amplifying reference gene primers. Using immunoSEQ multiplex PCR, the repertoire was profiled, and TCRdb retains in-frame clones only, with some absent. The V and J calls and the clone size are those of that table, but D and trimming were determined from the DNA. Of 70,000 to 80,000 clones listed, 75% to 90% were seen once; the top ten hold over 9.5%. This clone has a handful of counts.

V is TRBV2 and J is TRBJ2-6, with 7 positions matching TRBD1. The TCR was taken from a human donor in a cohort sampled during active COVID-19. Sequencing used peripheral blood. The CDR3 loop is CASKGQSISGANVLTF. Here the CDR3 DNA reads TGTGCCAGCAAGGGACAGTCAATCTCTGGGGCCAACGTCCTGACTTTC.